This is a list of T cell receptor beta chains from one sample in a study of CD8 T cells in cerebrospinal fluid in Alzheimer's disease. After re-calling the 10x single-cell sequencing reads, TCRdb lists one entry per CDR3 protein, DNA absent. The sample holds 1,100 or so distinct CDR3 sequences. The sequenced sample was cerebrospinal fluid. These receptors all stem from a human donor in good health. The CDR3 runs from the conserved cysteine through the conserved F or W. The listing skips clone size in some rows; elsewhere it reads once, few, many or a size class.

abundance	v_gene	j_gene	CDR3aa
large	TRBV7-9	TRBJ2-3	CASSLVVGGPTDTQYF
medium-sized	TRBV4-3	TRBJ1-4	CASSQDRTGGLEKLFF
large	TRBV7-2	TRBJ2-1	CASSLATGVYSEQFF
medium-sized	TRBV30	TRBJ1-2	CAWSASAVYGYTF
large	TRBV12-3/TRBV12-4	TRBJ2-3	CASSRGGSPDTQYF
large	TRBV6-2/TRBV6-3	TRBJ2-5	CASSYVGETQYF
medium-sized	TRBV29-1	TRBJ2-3	CSVEVVGPFPAQYF
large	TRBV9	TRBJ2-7	CASSVGTVRGEQYF
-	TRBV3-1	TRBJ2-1	CASSQDFASNSEQFF
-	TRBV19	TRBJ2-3	CASSISVTSTKWDTQYF
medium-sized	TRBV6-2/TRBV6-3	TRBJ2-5	CASSSGLAGGLAQYF
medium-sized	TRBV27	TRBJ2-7	CASTSGGSRYEQYF
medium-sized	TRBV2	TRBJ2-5	CASSGTGGWETQYF
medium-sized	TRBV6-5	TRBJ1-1	CASTPWGGEDVGRAFF
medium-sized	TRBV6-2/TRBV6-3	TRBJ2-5	CASSPHHLRGSGRETQYF
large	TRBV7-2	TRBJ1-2	CASSLSVSGRSYGYTF
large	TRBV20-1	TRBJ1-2	CSATPGVNYGYTF
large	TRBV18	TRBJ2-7	CASSPRLSGYEQYF